This T cell receptor (beta chain) originates from a study of T cells after posttransplantation cyclophosphamide. Study-wide results and caveats: After PTCy, TRB diversity resembled that of CNI/methotrexate controls. Skin or GI-infiltrating T cells shared few TRB sequences with blood. Donor-recipient repertoire similarity was low at 1-2 months, rising over year one.

Peripheral blood was collected from the related graft donor on the marrow donation day. This clone was recorded a few times. No antigen is known for it. After removal of 11 bases from V and 5 bases from J, the junction contained 4 bases not matched to a gene. Looked up from germline, CDR1 is MDHEN and CDR2 is SYDVKM. The CDR3 extends over 11 amino acids. Produced via immunoSEQ multiplex PCR; TCRdb's table is partial and in-frame only. There are some 37,000 clones in the sample, none observed a single time. The chain couples TRBV28 to TRBJ1-2; 8 nucleotides align to TRBD1. Sequenced: PBMCs. The receptor was derived from a girl aged 5 to 17 in good health, CMV-negative, and a related stem cell transplant donor. CDR3 nucleotide sequence: TGTGCCGGACAGGGCGTATATGGCTACACCTTC. This codes for CAGQGVYGYTF.